A selection of T cell receptor beta chains follows, all from one sample in a study of T cell changes during pregnancy in multiple sclerosis. Measured with immunoSEQ multiplex PCR; TCRdb has only the in-frame clones, and not every one. Seen here are over 90,000 clones, approximately 95% observed once, and the top ten hold less than 1%. Source: peripheral blood, taken after pregnancy. The receptors derive from a female donor with multiple sclerosis, enrolled in a pregnancy study. Each CDR3 is given with its conserved first and last residue. The D gene is left open where the match is weak. A row's size may be missing; if present it is once, few, many or a size class.

clone_size: .; j_call: TRBJ1-1; v_call: TRBV7-8; d_call: .; cdr3_aa: CASSLQGRSGTEAFF; cdr3_nt: TGTGCCAGCAGCTTACAGGGAAGGTCGGGTACTGAAGCTTTCTTT
clone_size: .; j_call: TRBJ2-1; v_call: TRBV27; d_call: .; cdr3_aa: CASSSLAAHNEQFF; cdr3_nt: TGTGCCAGCAGTTCGCTGGCGGCACACAATGAGCAGTTCTTC
clone_size: .; j_call: TRBJ1-1; v_call: TRBV27; d_call: .; cdr3_aa: CASKPGGAGGTEAFF; cdr3_nt: TGTGCCAGCAAGCCTGGAGGGGCTGGGGGCACTGAAGCTTTCTTT
clone_size: .; j_call: TRBJ2-7; v_call: TRBV4-3; d_call: TRBD1; cdr3_aa: CASSLRQGHSYEQYF; cdr3_nt: TGCGCCAGCAGCTTACGACAGGGTCACTCCTACGAGCAGTACTTC
clone_size: .; j_call: TRBJ2-3; v_call: TRBV27; d_call: .; cdr3_aa: CASKCSGGDTQYF; cdr3_nt: TGTGCCAGCAAGTGCTCAGGGGGGGATACGCAGTATTTT
clone_size: .; j_call: TRBJ2-1; v_call: TRBV7-9; d_call: TRBD2; cdr3_aa: CASSSVLAAHYNEQFF; cdr3_nt: TGTGCCAGCAGCTCAGTACTAGCGGCCCACTACAATGAGCAGTTCTTC
clone_size: .; j_call: TRBJ2-4; v_call: TRBV27; d_call: TRBD2; cdr3_aa: CASSLSSSGLAGGRDIQYF; cdr3_nt: TGTGCCAGCAGTTTAAGTTCCTCGGGACTAGCGGGAGGGCGAGACATTCAGTACTTC
clone_size: .; j_call: TRBJ2-1; v_call: TRBV27; d_call: .; cdr3_aa: CASSFRAGNYNEQFF; cdr3_nt: TGTGCCAGCAGTTTTCGGGCGGGGAACTACAATGAGCAGTTCTTC
clone_size: .; j_call: TRBJ1-1; v_call: TRBV6-5; d_call: TRBD1; cdr3_aa: CASSPRTGNTEAFF; cdr3_nt: TGTGCCAGCAGCCCGCGGACAGGGAACACTGAAGCTTTCTTT
clone_size: .; j_call: TRBJ2-7; v_call: TRBV4-2; d_call: .; cdr3_aa: CASGPRPSYEQYF; cdr3_nt: TGTGCCTCCGGCCCGAGGCCTTCCTACGAGCAGTACTTC
clone_size: .; j_call: TRBJ1-1; v_call: TRBV13; d_call: .; cdr3_aa: CASSLRAAINTEAFF; cdr3_nt: TGTGCCAGCAGCTTACGAGCAGCGATAAACACTGAAGCTTTCTTT
clone_size: .; j_call: TRBJ2-7; v_call: TRBV11-2; d_call: TRBD2; cdr3_aa: CASSLTSGTYYEQYF; cdr3_nt: TGTGCCAGCAGCTTAACTAGCGGGACCTACTACGAGCAGTACTTC
clone_size: .; j_call: TRBJ2-3; v_call: TRBV7-2; d_call: TRBD1; cdr3_aa: CASRFTGVTTDTQYF; cdr3_nt: TGTGCCAGCAGGTTCACAGGGGTAACCACAGATACGCAGTATTTT
clone_size: .; j_call: TRBJ1-1; v_call: TRBV19; d_call: .; cdr3_aa: CASSHGPPKGFWAVDTEAFF; cdr3_nt: TGTGCCAGTAGCCATGGTCCCCCGAAGGGGTTTTGGGCGGTCGACACTGAAGCTTTCTTT
clone_size: .; j_call: TRBJ2-1; v_call: TRBV19; d_call: TRBD2; cdr3_aa: CATGTSGRREQFF; cdr3_nt: TGTGCCACCGGGACTAGCGGGAGGCGTGAGCAGTTCTTC
clone_size: .; j_call: TRBJ1-5; v_call: TRBV27; d_call: .; cdr3_aa: CASSLAGTGQPQHF; cdr3_nt: TGTGCCAGCAGTTTAGCAGGGACTGGACAGCCCCAGCATTTT
clone_size: .; j_call: TRBJ2-7; v_call: TRBV27; d_call: .; cdr3_aa: CASSYTADSSYEQYF; cdr3_nt: TGTGCCAGCAGTTACACAGCGGATAGCTCCTACGAGCAGTACTTC
clone_size: .; j_call: TRBJ2-2; v_call: TRBV10-1; d_call: .; cdr3_aa: CASMGRETGELFF; cdr3_nt: TGCGCCAGCATGGGTAGGGAGACCGGGGAGCTGTTTTTT
clone_size: .; j_call: TRBJ2-1; v_call: TRBV5-6; d_call: TRBD2; cdr3_aa: CASSGSGIGHNEQFF; cdr3_nt: TGTGCCAGCAGTGGGAGCGGGATTGGACACAATGAGCAGTTCTTC
clone_size: .; j_call: TRBJ2-7; v_call: TRBV27; d_call: TRBD2; cdr3_aa: CASSSVRGLGDEQYF; cdr3_nt: TGTGCCAGCAGTTCGGTGAGGGGACTAGGGGACGAGCAGTACTTC
clone_size: .; j_call: TRBJ1-2; v_call: TRBV19; d_call: TRBD1; cdr3_aa: CASSIPKGQGGRYTF; cdr3_nt: TGTGCCAGTAGTATACCTAAGGGACAGGGAGGACGCTACACCTTC
clone_size: .; j_call: TRBJ2-1; v_call: TRBV5-1; d_call: TRBD2; cdr3_aa: CASSIPSGPSSYNEQFF; cdr3_nt: TGCGCCAGCAGCATCCCTAGCGGTCCGAGCTCCTACAATGAGCAGTTCTTC
clone_size: .; j_call: TRBJ2-7; v_call: TRBV27; d_call: TRBD2; cdr3_aa: CASSTPLRGMYEQYF; cdr3_nt: TGTGCCAGCAGTACCCCTTTGCGGGGGATGTACGAGCAGTACTTC
clone_size: .; j_call: TRBJ1-2; v_call: TRBV13; d_call: TRBD1; cdr3_aa: CASSYPGQGEFNYGYTF; cdr3_nt: TGTGCCAGCAGCTATCCGGGACAGGGAGAATTTAACTATGGCTACACCTTC
clone_size: .; j_call: TRBJ2-7; v_call: TRBV13; d_call: TRBD2; cdr3_aa: CASSLTGGRRSYEQYF; cdr3_nt: TGTGCCAGCAGCCTAACGGGGGGGCGAAGGTCCTACGAGCAGTACTTC
clone_size: .; j_call: TRBJ1-1; v_call: TRBV9; d_call: .; cdr3_aa: CASSVTIVENTEAFF; cdr3_nt: TGTGCCAGCAGCGTCACTATTGTGGAGAACACTGAAGCTTTCTTT
clone_size: .; j_call: TRBJ1-4; v_call: TRBV28; d_call: .; cdr3_aa: CASRTRRTTNEKLFF; cdr3_nt: TGTGCCAGCAGAACCCGCAGGACAACTAATGAAAAACTGTTTTTT
clone_size: .; j_call: TRBJ1-1; v_call: TRBV29-1; d_call: .; cdr3_aa: CSAKSGVEAFF; cdr3_nt: TGCAGCGCCAAGTCCGGGGTCGAAGCTTTCTTT
clone_size: few; j_call: TRBJ1-3; v_call: TRBV6-1; d_call: TRBD1; cdr3_aa: CASSSGGSSGNTIYF; cdr3_nt: TGTGCCAGCAGCTCAGGGGGAAGCTCTGGAAACACCATATATTTT
clone_size: .; j_call: TRBJ2-2; v_call: TRBV19; d_call: TRBD2; cdr3_aa: CASSSLGLAGIVEGTGELFF; cdr3_nt: TGTGCCAGTAGTTCCCTGGGACTAGCGGGAATTGTCGAGGGCACCGGGGAGCTGTTTTTT
clone_size: .; j_call: TRBJ2-7; v_call: TRBV19; d_call: TRBD2; cdr3_aa: CASSIGSGRYEQYF; cdr3_nt: TGTGCCAGTAGTATTGGTAGCGGGAGGTACGAGCAGTACTTC
clone_size: .; j_call: TRBJ2-7; v_call: TRBV5-1; d_call: TRBD2; cdr3_aa: CASSSGGLARSYEQYF; cdr3_nt: TGCGCCAGCAGCTCGGGAGGACTAGCGAGGTCCTACGAGCAGTACTTC
clone_size: .; j_call: TRBJ1-3; v_call: TRBV5-1; d_call: .; cdr3_aa: CASSLAGYGNTIYF; cdr3_nt: TGCGCCAGCAGCTTGGCGGGGTACGGAAACACCATATATTTT
clone_size: .; j_call: TRBJ1-1; v_call: TRBV19; d_call: TRBD1; cdr3_aa: CASRLQGGNTEAFF; cdr3_nt: TGTGCCAGTAGATTACAGGGGGGGAACACTGAAGCTTTCTTT
clone_size: once; j_call: TRBJ1-2; v_call: TRBV5-4; d_call: TRBD1; cdr3_aa: CASRLDREVGNYGYTF; cdr3_nt: TGTGCCAGCAGGTTGGACAGGGAAGTGGGGAACTATGGCTACACCTTC
clone_size: .; j_call: TRBJ2-7; v_call: TRBV5-4; d_call: TRBD1; cdr3_aa: CASRQQGARNEQYF; cdr3_nt: TGTGCCAGCAGACAGCAGGGGGCGCGCAACGAGCAGTACTTC
clone_size: once; j_call: TRBJ2-2; v_call: TRBV19; d_call: TRBD1; cdr3_aa: CASSPDRGDTGELFF; cdr3_nt: TGTGCCAGTAGCCCAGACAGGGGGGACACCGGGGAGCTGTTTTTT
clone_size: .; j_call: TRBJ1-1; v_call: TRBV18; d_call: TRBD1; cdr3_aa: CASSPRDRGTEAFF; cdr3_nt: TGTGCCAGCTCACCGCGGGACAGGGGGACTGAAGCTTTCTTT
clone_size: .; j_call: TRBJ1-4; v_call: TRBV19; d_call: TRBD1; cdr3_aa: CASSTDRGNEKLFF; cdr3_nt: TGTGCCAGTAGTACGGACAGGGGTAATGAAAAACTGTTTTTT
clone_size: .; j_call: TRBJ1-5; v_call: TRBV7-2; d_call: TRBD1; cdr3_aa: CASSTRTGDNQPQHF; cdr3_nt: TGTGCCAGCAGCACCAGGACAGGGGACAATCAGCCCCAGCATTTT
clone_size: .; j_call: TRBJ2-3; v_call: TRBV27; d_call: TRBD2; cdr3_aa: CASSLELAGADTQYF; cdr3_nt: TGTGCCAGCAGTTTAGAACTAGCGGGAGCAGATACGCAGTATTTT
clone_size: .; j_call: TRBJ2-7; v_call: TRBV9; d_call: TRBD2; cdr3_aa: CASSPGRAPNEQYF; cdr3_nt: TGTGCCAGCAGCCCTGGGAGGGCGCCCAACGAGCAGTACTTC
clone_size: .; j_call: TRBJ2-7; v_call: TRBV5-1; d_call: TRBD1; cdr3_aa: CASSWTGGSSYEQYF; cdr3_nt: TGCGCCAGCAGCTGGACAGGGGGCAGCTCCTACGAGCAGTACTTC
clone_size: .; j_call: TRBJ1-4; v_call: TRBV28; d_call: .; cdr3_aa: CASRQLSPRGATNEKLFF; cdr3_nt: TGTGCCAGCAGGCAACTCAGTCCCAGGGGAGCAACTAATGAAAAACTGTTTTTT
clone_size: .; j_call: TRBJ2-3; v_call: TRBV6-6; d_call: .; cdr3_aa: CASSYSLRGTTDTQYF; cdr3_nt: TGTGCCAGCAGTTACTCGTTACGGGGAACGACAGATACGCAGTATTTT
clone_size: .; j_call: TRBJ1-5; v_call: TRBV5-5; d_call: .; cdr3_aa: CASSLSQPQHF; cdr3_nt: TGTGCCAGCAGCCTATCTCAGCCCCAGCATTTT
clone_size: .; j_call: TRBJ2-7; v_call: TRBV28; d_call: TRBD2; cdr3_aa: CASSLGAGREGPFNDEQYF; cdr3_nt: TGTGCCAGCAGTTTAGGTGCTGGGCGGGAGGGCCCCTTTAACGACGAGCAGTACTTC
clone_size: once; j_call: TRBJ1-5; v_call: TRBV2; d_call: .; cdr3_aa: CASSREFGNQPQHF; cdr3_nt: TGTGCCAGCAGCAGGGAATTTGGGAATCAGCCCCAGCATTTT
clone_size: .; j_call: TRBJ2-7; v_call: TRBV5-1; d_call: .; cdr3_aa: CASSLTAGSSHGYEQYF; cdr3_nt: TGCGCCAGCAGCTTAACGGCAGGCTCATCGCATGGCTACGAGCAGTACTTC